The rows below give T cell receptor beta chains drawn from one sample of a study of T cells in Graves' hyperthyroidism and ophthalmopathy. From the multiplex PCR reads, TCRdb called clonotypes with MiXCR, one entry per CDR3 protein. The table shows 500,000 to 600,000 distinct CDR3 sequences, with 40% to 55% occurring only once. Material for sequencing was peripheral blood or thyroid tissue (not recorded which). The receptors originated from a woman younger than 35 with Graves' hyperthyroidism. The CDR3 runs from the conserved cysteine through the conserved F or W. D genes are given only for firm matches. Size values are once, few and many counts, or a class for expanded clones, and some rows have none.

TRBV2,many,TRBJ2-2,.,CASSLTKNTGELFF,TGTGCCAGCAGTTTGACTAAGAACACCGGGGAGCTGTTTTTT
TRBV6-5,many,TRBJ1-5,.,CASSLKYGSNQPQHF,TGTGCCAGCAGTTTAAAGTACGGGAGCAATCAGCCCCAGCATTTT
TRBV15,many,TRBJ2-2,TRBD1,CATSWGQGGGELFF,TGTGCCACCAGCTGGGGACAGGGAGGCGGGGAGCTGTTTTTT
TRBV18,.,TRBJ1-1,TRBD1,CASSHGTGITEAFF,TGTGCCAGCTCACACGGGACAGGGATCACTGAAGCTTTCTTT
TRBV28,.,TRBJ1-1,.,CASSLSGPRVNTEAFF,TGTGCCAGCAGTTTATCAGGGCCGCGGGTGAACACTGAAGCTTTCTTT
TRBV2,.,TRBJ1-5,.,CASSVGLAGQETQHF,TGTGCCAGCAGTGTTGGACTAGCGGGTCAAGAGACCCAGCATTTT
TRBV7-9,many,TRBJ1-1,.,CASRGLMNTEAFF,TGTGCCAGCAGGGGACTTATGAACACTGAAGCTTTCTTT
TRBV6-1,many,TRBJ2-7,.,CASGVHEQDEQYF,TGTGCCAGCGGAGTGCACGAGCAAGACGAGCAGTACTTC
TRBV6-5,.,TRBJ1-1,TRBD1,CASSYGTGGGTEAFF,TGTGCCAGCAGTTACGGGACAGGGGGAGGCACTGAAGCTTTCTTT
TRBV11-2,many,TRBJ1-2,TRBD1,CASSFQGAVYTF,TGTGCCAGCAGCTTTCAGGGGGCTGTCTACACCTTC
TRBV7-3,many,TRBJ2-2,.,CASSTNVPNTGELFF,TGTGCCAGCAGTACCAACGTCCCGAACACCGGGGAGCTGTTTTTT
TRBV2,.,TRBJ1-2,.,CASSASEAGRHYGYTF,TGTGCCAGCAGTGCTAGCGAGGCTGGACGACACTATGGCTACACCTTC
TRBV7-2,.,TRBJ1-3,TRBD1,CASSQDSQGAGGNTIYF,TGTGCCAGCAGCCAAGATTCGCAGGGGGCTGGAGGAAACACCATATATTTT
TRBV2,few,TRBJ2-1,.,CASTTSAGAQFF,TGTGCCAGCACAACTAGCGCAGGGGCGCAGTTCTTC
TRBV7-6,.,TRBJ2-5,TRBD2,CASSLVLAGEGETQYF,TGTGCCAGCAGCTTAGTTCTAGCGGGCGAGGGGGAGACCCAGTACTTC
TRBV20-1,.,TRBJ2-1,TRBD2,CSARTPSGDEQFF,TGCAGTGCTAGGACCCCTAGCGGGGATGAGCAGTTCTTC
TRBV20-1,many,TRBJ1-5,.,CSARDRVKGVRAQHF,TGCAGTGCTAGAGATAGAGTTAAAGGGGTAAGGGCCCAGCATTTT
TRBV20-1,.,TRBJ1-1,.,CSARDRAGLEAFF,TGCAGTGCTAGAGATAGGGCTGGACTCGAAGCTTTCTTT
TRBV6-2/TRBV6-3,few,TRBJ1-5,TRBD1,CASSYPRTGQSNQPQHF,TGTGCCAGCAGTTACCCACGGACAGGCCAGAGCAATCAGCCCCAGCATTTT
TRBV2,many,TRBJ1-1,TRBD1,CASRMDRGLGEAFF,TGTGCCAGCAGGATGGACAGGGGGCTAGGTGAAGCTTTCTTT
TRBV7-6,many,TRBJ2-2,TRBD1,CASSLGDRGLTGELFF,TGTGCCAGCAGCTTAGGGGACAGGGGGCTCACCGGGGAGCTGTTTTTT
TRBV20-1,once,TRBJ2-3,.,CSARVRGRSTDTQYF,TGCAGTGCTAGAGTACGGGGGAGAAGCACAGATACGCAGTATTTT
TRBV2,.,TRBJ2-5,.,CASRPRQGASGTETQYF,TGTGCCAGCAGACCACGACAGGGGGCTAGCGGGACGGAGACCCAGTACTTC
TRBV2,.,TRBJ2-1,.,CAKLVRNEQFF,TGTGCCAAACTAGTAAGGAATGAGCAGTTCTTC
TRBV6-1,many,TRBJ1-5,.,CASSETDEGQPQHF,TGTGCCAGCAGTGAAACCGACGAGGGTCAGCCCCAGCATTTT
TRBV20-1,many,TRBJ1-5,TRBD1,CSADRDSLGNQPQHF,TGCAGTGCTGACCGGGACAGCCTCGGCAATCAGCCCCAGCATTTT
TRBV5-4,many,TRBJ2-5,TRBD2,CASSPRGPAGVETQYF,TGTGCCAGCAGCCCAAGGGGCCCAGCGGGAGTAGAGACCCAGTACTTC
TRBV11-1,.,TRBJ2-7,TRBD2,CASVPLAGTFYEQYF,TGTGCCAGCGTCCCACTAGCGGGAACTTTCTACGAGCAGTACTTC
TRBV10-3,.,TRBJ1-1,.,CAISGGGSSLNTEAFF,TGTGCCATCAGCGGGGGGGGATCCTCCCTGAACACTGAAGCTTTCTTT
TRBV6-6,few,TRBJ1-1,.,CASSLIGILENTEAFF,TGTGCCAGCAGCCTAATTGGCATTTTGGAAAACACTGAAGCTTTCTTT
TRBV2,.,TRBJ2-7,TRBD2,CASSAPGGNEQYF,TGTGCCAGCAGTGCTCCGGGGGGTAACGAGCAGTACTTC
TRBV7-2,many,TRBJ2-7,TRBD1,CASSRTGTGFYEQYF,TGTGCCAGCAGCAGAACCGGGACAGGGTTCTACGAGCAGTACTTC
TRBV20-1,.,TRBJ2-7,TRBD2,CSAREWPAGVNGRTYEQYF,TGCAGTGCTAGAGAATGGCCAGCGGGAGTAAATGGGCGAACCTACGAGCAGTACTTC
TRBV29-1,.,TRBJ2-7,.,CSSRDRGGDEQYF,TGCAGCAGCCGAGACAGGGGAGGGGACGAGCAGTACTTC
TRBV19,.,TRBJ2-1,TRBD2,CASSIVTLAGGGNEQFF,TGTGCCAGTAGTATCGTTACACTAGCGGGAGGAGGGAATGAGCAGTTCTTC
TRBV12-3/TRBV12-4,many,TRBJ1-5,.,CASSLRGDSNQPQHF,TGTGCCAGCAGTTTACGGGGTGATAGCAATCAGCCCCAGCATTTT
TRBV20-1,many,TRBJ2-2,TRBD1,CSAEPGQGAGELFF,TGCAGTGCTGAACCGGGACAGGGGGCCGGGGAGCTGTTTTTT